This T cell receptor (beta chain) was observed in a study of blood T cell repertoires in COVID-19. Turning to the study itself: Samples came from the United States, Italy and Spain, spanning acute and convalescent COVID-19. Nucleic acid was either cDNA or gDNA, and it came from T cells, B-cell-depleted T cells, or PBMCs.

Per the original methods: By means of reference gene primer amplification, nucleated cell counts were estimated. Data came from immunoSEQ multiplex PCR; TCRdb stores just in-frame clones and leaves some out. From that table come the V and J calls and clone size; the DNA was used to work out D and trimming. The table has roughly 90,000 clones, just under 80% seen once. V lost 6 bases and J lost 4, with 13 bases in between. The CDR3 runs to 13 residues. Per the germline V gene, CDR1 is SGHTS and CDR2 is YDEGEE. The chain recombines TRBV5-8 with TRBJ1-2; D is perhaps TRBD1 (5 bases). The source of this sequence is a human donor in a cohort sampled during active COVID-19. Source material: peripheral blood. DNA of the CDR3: TGTGCCAGCACTCCGGGGGTTAGCTATGGCTACACCTTC. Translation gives CASTPGVSYGYTF.